This T cell receptor beta chain was recorded in a study of blood T cell repertoires in COVID-19. As for the study in general: COVID-19 samples collected from the United States, Italy and Spain covered acute and convalescent phases. PBMCs, B-cell-depleted T cells, or T cells were the source of the cDNA or gDNA that made up the material.

Germline V gene sequence: CDR1 MDHEN, CDR2 SYDVKM. The CDR3 sequence is 13 residues long. V shed 3 bases and J shed 3 bases, with 9 bases lying between them. Original methodology: Using reference gene primer amplification, nucleated cell counts were estimated. TCRdb keeps only in-frame clones here, not all; method: immunoSEQ multiplex PCR. V and J calls and clone size follow that table, whereas D and trimming were derived from the DNA. The sample has 250,000 to 350,000 clones, roughly 90% seen once; the top ten hold more than 2%. The receptor was isolated from a man in his late teens or twenties with active or convalescent COVID-19. Sequences were obtained from peripheral blood. The chain combines TRBV28 with TRBJ2-7; D ambiguous. CDR3 in amino acids: CASSFSPDYEQYF. The CDR3 region has the DNA TGTGCCAGCAGTTTCTCCCCAGACTACGAGCAGTACTTC.